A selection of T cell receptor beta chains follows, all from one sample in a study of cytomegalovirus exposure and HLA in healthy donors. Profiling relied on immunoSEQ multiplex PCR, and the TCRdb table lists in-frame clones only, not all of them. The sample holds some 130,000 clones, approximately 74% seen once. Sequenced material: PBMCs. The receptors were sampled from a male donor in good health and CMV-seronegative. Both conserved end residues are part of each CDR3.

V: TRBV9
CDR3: CASSVGTGGAYEQYF

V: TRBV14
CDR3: CASSHFFLGLDSTGGTCEQYF

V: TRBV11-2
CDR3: CASSFRGHSYEQYF

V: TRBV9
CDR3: CASSPPGSGSRDTQYF

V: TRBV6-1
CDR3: CASSATGTGVGYTF

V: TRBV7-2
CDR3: CASSLRGQVISEGYTF

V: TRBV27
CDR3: CASGRGRNTEAFF

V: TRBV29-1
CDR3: CSFAGQGVVLTQYF

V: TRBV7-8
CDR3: CASSLGGLQLGEQFF

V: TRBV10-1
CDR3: CAHTGKGNEQYF

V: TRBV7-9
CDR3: CASSLDWGGTEAFF

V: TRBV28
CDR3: CASTTRHEQYF

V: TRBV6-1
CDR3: CASSENYRDREDYGYTF

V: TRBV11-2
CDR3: CASSLTTSYEQYF

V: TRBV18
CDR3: CASSWVGGSTDTQYF

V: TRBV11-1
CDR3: CASSRYRGATEAFF

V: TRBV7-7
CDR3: CASSLEGQGWETQYF

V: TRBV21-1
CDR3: CASSGPRLVTGELFF

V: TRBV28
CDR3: CASGLLLGGNQPQHF

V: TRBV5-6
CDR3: CASSGGQGDNQPQHF

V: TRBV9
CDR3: CASSPSTGEDSPLHF

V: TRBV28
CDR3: CASSLLLSGYTF